This section outlines one TCR beta chain sequence together with its context. Its antigen is unknown. The record originates from a study of T cell responses to AZD1222 COVID-19 vaccine. Study findings and constraints: Females made up more of the donors, who were largely white British, and clonal diversity may have come out too low. Reports indicate that nearly half of spike-specific TCRs are directed at unmutated variant regions.

Generated by immunoSEQ multiplex PCR, the TCRdb table keeps only in-frame clones and is missing some. The table has around 270,000 clones, roughly 93% seen once; the top ten hold around 0.6%. CDR3 length equals 11 residues. Germline loops: CDR1 DFQATT, CDR2 SNEGSKA (reference sequence). The V gene lost 5 bases and the J gene lost 3 bases, with 6 bases spanning the gap. The genes are TRBV20-1 and TRBJ2-3; D remains ambiguous. The TCR sequence derives from an adult who received the AZD1222 COVID-19 vaccine. This specimen consisted of peripheral blood, obtained 28 days after the second AZD1222 dose. CDR3 protein: CSAPPTDTQYF. CDR3 bases: TGCAGTGCTCCTCCTACAGATACGCAGTATTTT.